This T cell receptor (beta chain) is drawn from a study of shared clonotypes between healthy human individuals. This table comes from immunoSEQ multiplex PCR, and its TCRdb copy is limited to in-frame clones, with some not included. In the table there are about 2.4 million clones, 93% of which are singletons. Trimming left V 5 bases short and J 4 bases short, with 15 bases between. Germline V gene lookup returns CDR1 MDHEN and CDR2 SYDVKM. The CDR3 runs 15 residues. The chain recombines TRBV28 with TRBJ2-1; tentative D call: TRBD2 (6 bases). The sequence came from a man between 18 and 35 years old in good health. Some clones in this sample may be carry-over from other donors' samples. Sequencing input: naive CD4+ T cells from PBMCs. As for subset: CD45RA+ positively selected. DNA for the CDR3: TGTGCCAGCAGTCCCGGGACTCCTGTTTACAATGAGCAGTTCTTC. It yields the protein CASSPGTPVYNEQFF.